The source of this TCR beta chain is a study of shared clonotypes between healthy human individuals. Terminally differentiated effector memory CD45RA+ cells were excluded from the naive CD8 cells, which were CD45RO-negative and positively selected for CCR7. All participating donors were Caucasian adults from Nashville, Tennessee. In the case of this clone: No antigen is known for it.

V was cut by 1 base and J by 6 bases, with 9 bases left in between. Germline V gene data show CDR1 as SQVTM and CDR2 as ANQGSEA. This CDR3 has 12 amino acids. Replicate PCRs from sorted subsets contained 200 ng DNA, which is 31,000 or so T cell genomes. Sequencing was performed with immunoSEQ multiplex PCR; in TCRdb, only in-frame clones are kept and a portion is missing. Of some 630,000 clones listed, 95% to 97% are singletons. Overall study results and limits: When compared with the clonotypes that were shared by all four sorted-subset donors, the non-shared clonotypes turned out to have lower generation probabilities.

Source material: naive CD8+ T cells sorted from blood. The chain joins TRBV29-1 to TRBJ1-2, with D tentatively TRBD1 (6 bases). The receptor's source is a woman aged 25-40 years in good health. CDR3 DNA: TGCAGCGTTGAAGCGGGGGCCAATGGCTACACCTTC. Protein: CSVEAGANGYTF.